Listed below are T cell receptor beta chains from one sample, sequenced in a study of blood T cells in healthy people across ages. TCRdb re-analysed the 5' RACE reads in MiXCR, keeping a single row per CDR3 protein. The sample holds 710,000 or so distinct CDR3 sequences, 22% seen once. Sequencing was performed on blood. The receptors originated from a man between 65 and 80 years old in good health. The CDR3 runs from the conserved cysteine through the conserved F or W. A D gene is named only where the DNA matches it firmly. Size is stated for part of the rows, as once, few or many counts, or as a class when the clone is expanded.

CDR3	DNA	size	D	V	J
CASSEPPGLAGFEELFF	TGCGCCAGCAGCGAGCCCCCCGGACTAGCGGGTTTTGAGGAGCTGTTTTTT	few	TRBD2	TRBV5-1	TRBJ2-2
CASSRLGEVTGELFF	TGCGCCAGCAGCCGATTGGGGGAAGTCACCGGGGAGCTGTTTTTT	-	-	TRBV5-1	TRBJ2-2
CASSRQGAQWTDTQYF	TGTGCCAGCAGTCGACAGGGGGCGCAATGGACAGATACGCAGTATTTT	-	TRBD1	TRBV12-3/TRBV12-4	TRBJ2-3
CASSLWTGGRTNEKLFF	TGTGCCAGCAGCTTATGGACAGGGGGCAGAACTAATGAAAAACTGTTTTTT	many	TRBD1	TRBV7-9	TRBJ1-4
CATSEGKYGYTF	TGTGCCACCAGTGAGGGGAAGTATGGCTACACCTTC	few	-	TRBV24-1	TRBJ1-2
CASSYSSGPQANYGYTF	TGTGCCAGCAGTTACTCATCGGGGCCCCAGGCAAACTATGGCTACACCTTC	few	-	TRBV6-5	TRBJ1-2
CSASNRADYGYTF	TGCAGTGCTAGTAACAGGGCCGACTATGGCTACACCTTC	-	-	TRBV20-1	TRBJ1-2
CASRPRGFNQETQYF	TGTGCCAGCAGACCTAGGGGATTCAACCAAGAGACCCAGTACTTC	few	-	TRBV12-3/TRBV12-4	TRBJ2-5
CASSRSAPLSEQYF	TGTGCCAGCAGCCGCAGCGCTCCTCTGTCGGAGCAGTACTTC	many	-	TRBV3-1	TRBJ2-7
CSVEDTSEAFF	TGCAGCGTTGAAGATACGAGTGAAGCTTTCTTT	once	-	TRBV29-1	TRBJ1-1
CAISEPEMGVNTEAFF	TGTGCCATCAGTGAGCCTGAAATGGGGGTGAACACTGAAGCTTTCTTT	-	-	TRBV10-3	TRBJ1-1
CASSPTRVTGELFF	TGTGCCAGCAGTCCAACAAGGGTCACCGGGGAGCTGTTTTTT	-	-	TRBV6-1	TRBJ2-2
CASSLEQGVDSPLHF	TGCGCCAGCAGCTTGGAACAAGGGGTAGATTCACCCCTCCACTTT	once	-	TRBV5-1	TRBJ1-6
CASSFSGGRRDTQYF	TGTGCCAGCAGTTTTTCGGGAGGCCGTAGAGATACGCAGTATTTT	few	TRBD2	TRBV12-3/TRBV12-4	TRBJ2-3
CASSLGFGSSGNTIYF	TGTGCCAGCAGCTTGGGTTTCGGGAGCTCTGGAAACACCATATATTTT	-	-	TRBV5-5	TRBJ1-3
CSVELAGGSDTQYF	TGCAGCGTAGAACTAGCGGGGGGATCTGATACGCAGTATTTT	few	TRBD2	TRBV29-1	TRBJ2-3
CASSRTSGALRSYNEQFF	TGTGCCAGCAGTCGGACTAGCGGGGCACTTCGGAGCTACAACGAGCAGTTCTTC	-	TRBD2	TRBV6-5	TRBJ2-1
CSVSQGRSNQPQHF	TGCAGCGTTTCACAGGGTCGTAGCAATCAGCCCCAGCATTTT	-	-	TRBV29-1	TRBJ1-5
CASSLSLGAGESNEKLFF	TGTGCCAGCAGTTTAAGCCTGGGGGCAGGGGAAAGTAATGAAAAACTGTTTTTT	many	-	TRBV28	TRBJ1-4
CASSIYTAGTDTQYF	TGTGCCAGCAGCATCTACACGGCGGGCACAGATACGCAGTATTTT	few	-	TRBV7-9	TRBJ2-3